This entry lists 19 T cell receptor beta chains sequenced from one sample in a study of radiotherapy plus CTLA-4 blockade in lung cancer (dated by TCRdb to 2017 to 2018). Receptors were amplified or captured by the immunoSEQ multiplex PCR assay. TCRdb provides this immuneACCESS table in a form limited to in-frame rearrangements. Some clones are lacking; in checked studies, under half of them reflect an unresolved V gene, and why the rest are absent is not known. In this sample the table shows 95,000 to 150,000 clones, just under 90% of which occur a single time. In total, the top ten clones hold 5.5% to 8.5% of the sample. Material: peripheral blood, obtained from a patient treated with radiotherapy plus ipilimumab. All receptors derive from a human donor with non-small cell lung cancer that progressed on radiotherapy plus ipilimumab.

The rearrangement links TRBV5-1 to TRBJ1-1, with D hard to call. The CDR3 loop spans 16 amino acids. The V end lost 2 bases, the J end lost 4 bases, and 18 bases lay between the germline ends. Germline V CDR1 and CDR2: SGHRS, YFSETQ. The CDR3 coding sequence is TGCGCCAGCAGCTTCGACGCGATAAGGGTGAGCACTGAAGCTTTCTTT. Its translation: CASSFDAIRVSTEAFF.

The rearrangement uses TRBV11-2 and TRBJ1-1; D is undetermined. V lost 6 bases, J lost 5 bases, and 7 bases lay in between. This CDR3 has 11 residues. CDR1 is SGHAT and CDR2 is FQNNGV in the germline V gene. CDR3 sequence: CASRRVTEAFF. For the CDR3, the DNA is TGTGCCAGCAGGCGAGTGACTGAAGCTTTCTTT.

This clone was picked up a small number of times. The chain uses TRBV19 and TRBJ1-2; D is unclear. V was shortened by 7 bases and J by 3 bases, with 15 bases between the two germline ends. The CDR3 totals 14 residues. Germline CDR1 LNHDA, CDR2 SQIVND (reference sequence). In nucleotides, the CDR3 is TGTGCCAGTACTAGGGCCGCCTTTGACTATGGCTACACCTTC. It specifies CASTRAAFDYGYTF.

The rearrangement links TRBV6-6 to TRBJ2-1, with D unclear. The CDR3 contains 12 residues. CDR1 is MNHNY, CDR2 SVGAGI, per germline (reference sequence). V dropped 5 bases and J dropped 5 bases, with 7 bases sitting between them. The CDR3 region is CASSPQDNEQFF. The CDR3 bases are TGTGCCAGCAGTCCCCAGGACAATGAGCAGTTCTTC.

The chain combines TRBV9 with TRBJ2-2, with D unclear. Germline V CDR1 and CDR2: SGDLS, YYNGEE. Deletions cut 1 base from V and 7 bases from J, with 11 bases between. The CDR3 length is 14 residues. In DNA, the CDR3 is TGTGCCAGCAGCGTAAGCTTGGCGAGCGGGGAGCTGTTTTTT. Protein sequence: CASSVSLASGELFF.

The rearrangement uses TRBV12-5 and TRBJ2-3; D is perhaps TRBD2 (5 bases). Per germline, CDR1 LGHNT and CDR2 FRNRAP. With 1 base removed from V and 10 bases from J, the gap between germline ends came to 15 bases. The length of the CDR3 is 14 residues. The CDR3 DNA reads TGTGCTAGTGGTTTGGGCGCACTAGTTGGTGCGCAGTATTTT. This codes for CASGLGALVGAQYF.

In this sample, this clone turned up a few times. The chain joins TRBV5-1 to TRBJ2-7, with unresolved D. Trimming cost V 4 bases and J 2 bases, with 16 bases left between them. The germline V gene has CDR1 SGHRS and CDR2 YFSETQ. This CDR3 is 15 amino acids long. CDR3 protein: CASSPVRHLTYEQYF. In DNA, the CDR3 is TGCGCCAGCAGCCCGGTAAGGCATTTGACCTACGAGCAGTACTTC.

V and J are TRBV2 and TRBJ1-1, with D perhaps matching TRBD1 (6 bases). The CDR3 sequence is 11 residues long. Germline CDR1 and CDR2: SNHLY and FYNNEI. Trimming removed 5 bases from V and 8 bases from J, with 9 bases in between. Written as DNA, the CDR3 is TGTGCCAGCAGTCAGGGGTTAGAAGCTTTCTTT. Its translation is CASSQGLEAFF. Based on the CDR3 plus reference TRBV2 and TRBJ1-1, the full variable domain is EPEVTQTPSHQVTQMGQEVILRCVPISNHLYFYWYRQILGQKVEFLVSFYNNEISEKSEIFDDQFSVERPDGSNFTLKIRSTKLEDSAMYFCASSQGLEAFFGQGTRLTVV.

The chain links TRBV5-1 to TRBJ2-2; D possibly matches TRBD1 or TRBD2 (6 bases each). Germline CDR1 is SGHRS and CDR2 is YFSETQ. Deletions cut 0 bases from V and 7 bases from J, with 10 bases between. The CDR3 runs to 14 residues. DNA for the CDR3: TGCGCCAGCAGCTTGGCGGGGGCGCACGGGGAGCTGTTTTTT. Protein sequence: CASSLAGAHGELFF.

This sequence joins TRBV7-8 and TRBJ2-7, with 7 bases matching TRBD2. CDR1 is SGHVS and CDR2 is FQNEAQ in the germline V gene. The CDR3 runs 14 residues. Trimming cost V 7 bases and J 2 bases; bases outside gene matches: 8. The CDR3 sequence: CASTGRAGPYEQYF. CDR3 bases: TGTGCCAGCACAGGGAGGGCCGGCCCCTACGAGCAGTACTTC.

Remarks on this clone: At one end the junction does not follow the germline gene, possibly because of a read error. The identical CDR3 is also encoded by other nucleotide sequences in the sample. The gene calls are TRBV7-7 and TRBJ1-5; D is ambiguous. The CDR3 sequence is 13 residues long. Germline CDR1 is SSHAT and CDR2 is FNYEAQ (reference sequence). In DNA, the CDR3 is TGTGCTAGCAGCTTAGCCCCCAATCAGCCCCAGCATTTT. This codes for CASSLAPNQPQHF.

This rearrangement joins TRBV11-3 to TRBJ1-2; D is unresolved. Germline CDR1 is SGHNT and CDR2 is YENEEA. Trimming shortened V by 3 bases and J by 3 bases, and 5 bases separated the two germline ends. The CDR3 contains 12 residues. The DNA for the CDR3 is TGTGCCAGCAGCTTGAGAGACTATGGCTACACCTTC. Its translation: CASSLRDYGYTF.

This chain connects TRBV5-1 to TRBJ2-3; TRBD2 aligns across 7 bases. In germline, CDR1 is SGHRS, CDR2 YFSETQ. The V segment lost 0 bases and the J segment 0 bases; nucleotides outside the gene matches: 4. The CDR3 has 16 amino acids. Written as DNA, the CDR3 is TGCGCCAGCAGCTTGGCTAGCGGCACTAGCACAGATACGCAGTATTTT. The encoded protein is CASSLASGTSTDTQYF.

About this clone: One junction end disagrees with the germline gene, perhaps due to a read error. V usage is TRBV5-6 and J usage is TRBJ2-4; perhaps TRBD2 as D (6 bases). This CDR3 region has 14 residues. Germline V lookup: CDR1 SGHDT, CDR2 YYEEEE. The chain's CDR3 is CASRFAGRKIDPDF. CDR3 coding DNA: TGTGCCAGCAGATTCGCCGGGAGAAAAATAGACCCAGACTTC. The full variable domain, completed using reference TRBV5-6 and TRBJ2-4, is DAGVTQSPTHLIKTRGQQVTLRCSPKSGHDTVSWYQQALGQGPQFIFQYYEEEERQRGNFPDRFSGHQFPNYSSELNVNALLLGDSALYLCASRFAGRKIDPDFGAGTRLSVL.

J is TRBJ1-1 and V is TRBV11-3; no clear D gene. Germline V gives CDR1 SGHNT, CDR2 YENEEA. CDR3 length: 13 amino acids. V shed 3 bases and J shed 1 base, with 6 bases lying between them. The CDR3 sequence: CASSFQENTEAFF. The CDR3 bases are TGTGCCAGCAGCTTTCAGGAGAACACTGAAGCTTTCTTT. The whole variable domain, filled in from reference TRBV11-3 and TRBJ1-1, reads EAGVVQSPRYKIIEKKQPVAFWCNPISGHNTLYWYLQNLGQGPELLIRYENEEAVDDSQLPKDRFSAERLKGVDSTLKIQPAELGDSAVYLCASSFQENTEAFFGQGTRLTVV.

The chain joins TRBV2 to TRBJ2-2; possible D gene TRBD1, 6 bases. Trimming cost V 4 bases and J 0 bases, with 12 bases left between them. Per germline, CDR1 SNHLY and CDR2 FYNNEI. The CDR3 is 16 residues long. This CDR3 reads CASSAGHLANTGELFF. The CDR3 DNA reads TGTGCCAGCAGTGCGGGACACCTCGCGAACACCGGGGAGCTGTTTTTT.

V usage is TRBV2 and J usage is TRBJ1-4; perhaps TRBD1 as D (5 bases). The CDR3 is 16 residues long. V was trimmed by 2 bases and J by 8 bases, leaving 18 bases between them. Germline V CDR1 and CDR2: SNHLY, FYNNEI. The CDR3 sequence: CASSERGVREEEKLFF. CDR3 coding DNA: TGTGCCAGCAGTGAACGCGGGGTCAGGGAGGAAGAAAAACTGTTTTTT.

V usage is TRBV19 and J usage is TRBJ1-4, with 9 bases lining up with TRBD1. CDR1 LNHDA and CDR2 SQIVND come from the germline V gene (reference sequence). This CDR3 spans 15 amino acids. J was trimmed by 7 bases and V by 3 bases; bases with no gene match: 6. CDR3: CASSITGQGREKLFF. The DNA for the CDR3 is TGTGCCAGTAGTATTACAGGACAGGGGCGTGAAAAACTGTTTTTT. Full variable domain (remainder filled in from reference TRBV19 and TRBJ1-4): DGGITQSPKYLFRKEGQNVTLSCEQNLNHDAMYWYRQDPGQGLRLIYYSQIVNDFQKGDIAEGYSVSREKKESFPLTVTSAQKNPTAFYLCASSITGQGREKLFFGSGTQLSVL.

The V and J genes are TRBV14 and TRBJ1-2; D remains ambiguous. Trimming left V 0 bases short and J 4 bases short, with 12 bases between. The CDR3 is 15 amino acids. Germline assignment: CDR1 SGHDN and CDR2 FVKESK. CDR3 bases: TGTGCCAGCAGCCAAGACAGCGTGCCGGGCTATGGCTACACCTTC. Its protein product is CASSQDSVPGYGYTF.